The entry below describes one T cell receptor (beta chain). Cohorts were assigned according to the clinical history that participants reported. With 4 bases clipped from V and 5 bases from J, the junction kept 17 bases outside the gene matches. Germline values: CDR1 SEHNR, CDR2 FQNEAQ (reference sequence). The CDR3 consists of 18 residues. The sample originates from a study of blood T cell repertoires in COVID-19. Study-level background: COVID-19 samples from acute and convalescent phases originated in the United States, Italy and Spain. Nucleic acid was either cDNA or gDNA, and it came from T cells, B-cell-depleted T cells, or PBMCs.

Authors' data handling: Scientists estimated how many nucleated cells there were by amplifying reference gene primers. The protocol was immunoSEQ multiplex PCR, while the TCRdb copy is restricted to in-frame clones and leaves out a portion. V, J and clone size are taken as reported in that table, and D and trimming were inferred from the DNA itself. The profile covers approximately 210,000 clones, with around 80% appearing a single time and roughly 4.5% taken by the ten largest. The chain links TRBV7-9 to TRBJ1-1; TRBD1 matches 9 bases. The clonotype was recovered from a man younger than 40 with acute COVID-19. The sample comprised PBMCs or T cells enriched from blood (not recorded which). This chain's CDR3 is CASSSLIQGAVSKTEAFF. CDR3 sequence (DNA): TGTGCCAGCAGCTCCCTCATACAGGGGGCAGTCAGTAAAACTGAAGCTTTCTTT.